This T cell receptor beta chain emerged from a study of post-analysis software for immune sequencing data. Whole-study context: Secondary progressive, relapsing-remitting and progressive-relapsing multiple sclerosis were among the included disease courses.

TCR beta cDNA libraries had unique molecular identifiers. TCRdb passed the PCR reads through MiXCR, listing each CDR3 protein once. The sample gives hundreds of thousands of distinct CDR3 sequences, approximately 60% of which show up once; over 9% is in the top ten. The clonotype originates from a girl aged 2-15 years with multiple sclerosis. The sequenced material came from blood.

The CDR3, as DNA: TGTGCCAGCAGTTACGGGACAGGGGCGGCAGCTAATGAAAAACTGTTTTTT. Protein product: CASSYGTGAAANEKLFF. V is TRBV6-6 and J is TRBJ1-4; TRBD1 matches at 10 bases. The germline gives CDR1 MNHNY, CDR2 SVGAGI (reference sequence). The ends lost 2 bases at V and 3 bases at J; junction bases unmatched: 6. CDR3 length: 17 amino acids.